The subject of this entry is one T cell receptor beta chain. The J segment lost 6 bases and the V segment lost 7 bases, leaving 7 bases of the junction unmatched. The germline gives CDR1 LNHDA, CDR2 SQIVND (reference sequence). The CDR3 consists of 14 residues. Profiled with immunoSEQ multiplex PCR; TCRdb holds only in-frame clones, not every one. The sample records around 74,000 clones, 85% being singletons. These data are taken from a study of cytomegalovirus exposure and HLA in healthy donors. As for the study in general: Later, an analysis reported that the 95 to 150 validation repertoires had used the same platform as the approximately 670 first-cohort repertoires.

Sequencing used PBMCs. This receptor was taken from a man aged 25-45 years in good health and CMV-seronegative. The chain links TRBV19 to TRBJ1-5; 9 nucleotides align to TRBD1. The CDR3 here is CASTPTGGGQPQHF. CDR3 nucleotide sequence: TGTGCCAGTACCCCTACAGGGGGCGGTCAGCCCCAGCATTTT. Based on the CDR3 plus reference TRBV19 and TRBJ1-5, the full variable domain is DGGITQSPKYLFRKEGQNVTLSCEQNLNHDAMYWYRQDPGQGLRLIYYSQIVNDFQKGDIAEGYSVSREKKESFPLTVTSAQKNPTAFYLCASTPTGGGQPQHFGDGTRLSIL.